This T cell receptor (beta chain) was captured by sequencing in a study of early stage breast cancer tumors. Per the germline V gene, CDR1 is SGHTA and CDR2 is FQGNSA. CDR3 length equals 13 residues. V was cut by 3 bases and J by 4 bases, with 10 bases left in between. The study, taken as a whole, reports: In about 85% of the 16 patients, blood comparison separated tumor from normal breast.

As regards this clone: Its antigen is not known.

Each sample had two DNA replicates, roughly 0.5 ug blood or 1.5 ug tissue. Libraries were prepared by immunoSEQ multiplex PCR; TCRdb keeps only in-frame clonotypes and omits some of them. The sample consists of around 30,000 clones, roughly two thirds of them appearing once. Sequencing was carried out using blood. The TCR comes from a person between 50 and 60 years old with breast cancer. V usage is TRBV7-2 and J usage is TRBJ2-7; D unclear. The CDR3 coding sequence is TGTGCCAGCAGCTTGTCTAGACGGTACGAGCAGTACTTC. Translation gives CASSLSRRYEQYF. Full variable domain (rest looked up from reference TRBV7-2 and TRBJ2-7): GAGVSQSPSNKVTEKGKDVELRCDPISGHTALYWYRQSLGQGLEFLIYFQGNSAPDKSGLPSDRFSAERTGGSVSTLTIQRTQQEDSAVYLCASSLSRRYEQYFGPGTRLTVT.